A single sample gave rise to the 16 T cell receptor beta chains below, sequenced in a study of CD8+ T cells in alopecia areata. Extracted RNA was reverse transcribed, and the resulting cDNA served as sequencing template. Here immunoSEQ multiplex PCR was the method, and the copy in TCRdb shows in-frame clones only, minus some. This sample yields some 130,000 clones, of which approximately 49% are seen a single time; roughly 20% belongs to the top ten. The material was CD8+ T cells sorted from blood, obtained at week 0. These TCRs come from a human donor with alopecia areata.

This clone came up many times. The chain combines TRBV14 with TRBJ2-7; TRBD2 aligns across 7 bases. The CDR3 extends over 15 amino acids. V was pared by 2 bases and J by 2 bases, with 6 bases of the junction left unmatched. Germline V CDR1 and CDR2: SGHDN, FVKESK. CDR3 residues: CASSQWEGLPYEQYF. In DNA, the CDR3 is TGTGCCAGCAGCCAATGGGAGGGCTTGCCCTACGAGCAGTACTTC.

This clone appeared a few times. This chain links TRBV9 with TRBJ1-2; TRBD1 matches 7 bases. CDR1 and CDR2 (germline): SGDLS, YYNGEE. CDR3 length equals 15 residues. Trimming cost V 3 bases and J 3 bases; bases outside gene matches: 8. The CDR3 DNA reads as TGTGCCAGCAGCGCTCTACAGGGGTCTCACTATGGCTACACCTTC. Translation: CASSALQGSHYGYTF.

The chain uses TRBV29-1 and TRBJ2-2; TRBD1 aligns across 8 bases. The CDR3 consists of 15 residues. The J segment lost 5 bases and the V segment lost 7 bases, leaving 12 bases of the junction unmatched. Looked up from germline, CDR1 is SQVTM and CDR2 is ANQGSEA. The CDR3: CSAVPTGDRTGELFF. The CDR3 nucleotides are TGCAGCGCTGTACCGACAGGGGATCGGACCGGGGAGCTGTTTTTT.

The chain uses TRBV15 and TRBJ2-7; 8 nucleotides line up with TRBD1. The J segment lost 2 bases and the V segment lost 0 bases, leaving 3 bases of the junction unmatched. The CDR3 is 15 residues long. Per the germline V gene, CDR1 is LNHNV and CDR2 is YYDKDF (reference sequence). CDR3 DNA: TGTGCCACCAGCAGAGAAAACAGGGGGACCTACGAGCAGTACTTC. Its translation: CATSRENRGTYEQYF.

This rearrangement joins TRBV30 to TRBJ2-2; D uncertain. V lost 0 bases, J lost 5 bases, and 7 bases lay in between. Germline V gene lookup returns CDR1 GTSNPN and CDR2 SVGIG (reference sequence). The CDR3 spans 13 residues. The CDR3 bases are TGTGCCTGGAGTGTAATGGGAACCGGGGAGCTGTTTTTT. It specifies CAWSVMGTGELFF.

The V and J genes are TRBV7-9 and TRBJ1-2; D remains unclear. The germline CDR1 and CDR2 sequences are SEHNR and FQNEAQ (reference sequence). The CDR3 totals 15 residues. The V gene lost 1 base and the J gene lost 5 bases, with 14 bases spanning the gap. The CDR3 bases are TGTGCCAGCAGCTTAGATCCAACCCTGCAATATGGCTACACCTTC. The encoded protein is CASSLDPTLQYGYTF.

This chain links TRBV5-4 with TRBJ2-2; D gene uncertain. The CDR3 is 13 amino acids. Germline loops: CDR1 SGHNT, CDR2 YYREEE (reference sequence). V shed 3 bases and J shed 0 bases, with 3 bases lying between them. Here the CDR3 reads CASSSTNTGELFF. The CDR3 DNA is TGTGCCAGCAGCTCCACGAACACCGGGGAGCTGTTTTTT.

The chain's CDR3 is CSVPGRDWESSYNEQFF. The CDR3 bases are TGCAGCGTCCCAGGGCGGGACTGGGAGAGCTCCTACAATGAGCAGTTCTTC. V gene TRBV29-1 combines with J gene TRBJ2-1, with a tentative D call TRBD2 (6 bases). The CDR3 runs to 17 residues. The V gene lost 6 bases and the J gene lost 0 bases, with 21 bases spanning the gap. Germline lookup yields CDR1 SQVTM and CDR2 ANQGSEA.

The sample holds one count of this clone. The CDR3 nucleotides are TGTGCCTGGAGTGCAGGGGAGGGTGGCTACACCTTC. Encoded protein: CAWSAGEGGYTF. This rearrangement joins TRBV30 to TRBJ1-2, with TRBD1 as a possible D gene (6 bases). Germline CDR1 reads GTSNPN; CDR2 reads SVGIG (reference sequence). V was clipped by 1 base and J by 7 bases, with 10 bases between them. The CDR3 length is 12 residues.

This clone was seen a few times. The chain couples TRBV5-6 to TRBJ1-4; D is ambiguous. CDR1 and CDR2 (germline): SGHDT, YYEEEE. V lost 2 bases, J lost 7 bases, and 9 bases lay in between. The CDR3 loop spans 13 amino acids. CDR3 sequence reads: CASSFGESEKLFF. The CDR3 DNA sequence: TGTGCCAGCAGCTTCGGGGAGAGTGAAAAACTGTTTTTT. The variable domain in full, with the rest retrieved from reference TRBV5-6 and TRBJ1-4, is DAGVTQSPTHLIKTRGQQVTLRCSPKSGHDTVSWYQQALGQGPQFIFQYYEEEERQRGNFPDRFSGHQFPNYSSELNVNALLLGDSALYLCASSFGESEKLFFGSGTQLSVL.

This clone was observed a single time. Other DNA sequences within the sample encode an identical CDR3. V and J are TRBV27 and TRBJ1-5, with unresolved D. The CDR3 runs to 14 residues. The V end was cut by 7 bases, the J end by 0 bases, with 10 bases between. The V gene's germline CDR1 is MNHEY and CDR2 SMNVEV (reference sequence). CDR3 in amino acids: CASTPGGSNQPQHF. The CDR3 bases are TGTGCCAGCACCCCGGGAGGTAGCAATCAGCCCCAGCATTTT.

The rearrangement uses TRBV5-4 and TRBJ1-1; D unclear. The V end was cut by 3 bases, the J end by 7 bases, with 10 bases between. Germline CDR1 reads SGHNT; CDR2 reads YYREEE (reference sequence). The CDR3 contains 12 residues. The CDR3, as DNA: TGTGCCAGCAGCTCCGGCGGGCTTGAAGCTTTCTTT. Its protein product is CASSSGGLEAFF.

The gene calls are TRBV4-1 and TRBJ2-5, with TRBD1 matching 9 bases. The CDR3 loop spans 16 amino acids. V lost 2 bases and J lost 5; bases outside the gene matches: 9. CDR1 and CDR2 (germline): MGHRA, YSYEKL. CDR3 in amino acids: CASSQHSGTGSETQYF. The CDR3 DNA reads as TGCGCCAGCAGCCAACACTCCGGGACAGGGAGCGAGACCCAGTACTTC.

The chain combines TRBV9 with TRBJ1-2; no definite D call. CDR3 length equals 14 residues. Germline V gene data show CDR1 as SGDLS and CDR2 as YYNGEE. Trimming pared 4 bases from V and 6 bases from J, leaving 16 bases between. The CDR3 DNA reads TGTGCCAGCAGCTCCCCTCGGACGGAGGATGGCTACACCTTC. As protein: CASSSPRTEDGYTF.

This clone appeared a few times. The CDR3 protein is CASSLGGQGGIQYF. CDR3 nucleotides: TGTGCCAGCAGCTTAGGTGGACAGGGTGGCATTCAGTACTTC. V usage is TRBV13 and J usage is TRBJ2-4; the match to TRBD1 covers 8 bases. V was clipped by 0 bases and J by 9 bases; unmatched bases: 4. Germline assignment: CDR1 PRHDT and CDR2 FYEKMQ (reference sequence). The CDR3 contains 14 residues.

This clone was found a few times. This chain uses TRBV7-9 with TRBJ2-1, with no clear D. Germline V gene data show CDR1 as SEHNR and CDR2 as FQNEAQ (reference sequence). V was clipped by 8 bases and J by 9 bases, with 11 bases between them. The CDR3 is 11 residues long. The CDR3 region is CASHVGVEQFF. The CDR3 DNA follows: TGTGCCAGCCACGTAGGAGTTGAGCAGTTCTTC.